The 9 T cell receptor beta chains below were found in one sample sequenced in a study of blood T cell repertoires in COVID-19. Assay used: immunoSEQ multiplex PCR; TCRdb lists only in-frame clones, some missing. Counted here are a few hundred thousand clones, 86% occurring once; the ten biggest clones make up about 12%. The sequencing sample was made of peripheral blood. The origin of the receptors is a man older than 75 with acute or convalescent COVID-19.

The chain employs TRBV2 and TRBJ2-7; 10 bases map to TRBD2. CDR1 and CDR2 (germline): SNHLY, FYNNEI. There are 14 residues in the CDR3. V dropped 7 bases and J dropped 0; count of bases not matched to a gene: 3. As DNA, the CDR3 is TGTGCCAGCACCGGGACTAGCGTCTCCTACGAGCAGTACTTC. Protein sequence: CASTGTSVSYEQYF.

The V call is TRBV6-5, the J call TRBJ1-1; TRBD1 matches at 7 bases. CDR3 length equals 12 residues. V shed 6 bases, J shed 10 bases, and the junction held 8 bases outside the gene matches. The germline gives CDR1 MNHEY, CDR2 SVGAGI. The CDR3 nucleotides read TGTGCCAGCAGGGGTGACAGGGTTTCAGCTTTCTTT. Translated: CASRGDRVSAFF.

This clone was observed a few times. The rearrangement links TRBV10-3 to TRBJ1-2; D uncertain. CDR3 length: 13 amino acids. Germline CDR1 is ENHRY and CDR2 is SYGVKD. The V and J ends lost 5 bases and 4 bases respectively, with 11 bases between them. In DNA form, the CDR3 reads TGTGCCATCAGTTCGAGGGAGCCCTATGGCTACACCTTC. Translating it yields CAISSREPYGYTF.

The J gene is TRBJ2-5, the V gene TRBV28; TRBD1 aligns across 8 bases. Germline loops: CDR1 MDHEN, CDR2 SYDVKM. The CDR3 sequence is 13 residues long. Losses at the gene ends were 6 bases for V and 2 bases for J; bases not matched to a gene: 2. CDR3 sequence (DNA): TGTGCCAGCAGCCGGACAGGGCAAGAGACCCAGTACTTC. Protein sequence: CASSRTGQETQYF.

In its sample, this clone was seen a few times. The chain uses TRBV4-3 and TRBJ1-2; D is possibly TRBD1 (6 bases). The length of the CDR3 is 13 residues. The germline V gene has CDR1 LGHNA and CDR2 YSLEER. V shed 3 bases and J shed 8 bases, with 13 bases lying between them. The CDR3 reads CASSQSRDTGYTF. The DNA of the CDR3 is TGCGCCAGCAGCCAGAGCCGGGACACCGGCTACACCTTC.

The chain combines TRBV19 with TRBJ2-7; 7 bases agree with TRBD1. Per germline, CDR1 LNHDA and CDR2 SQIVND (reference sequence). V trimming: 1 base; J trimming: 2 bases; junction bases outside the gene matches: 11. CDR3 length: 17 amino acids. CDR3: CASSIALSGTATYEQYF. In DNA, the CDR3 is TGTGCCAGTAGTATAGCGTTGTCCGGGACAGCGACCTACGAGCAGTACTTC.

The J gene is TRBJ1-2, the V gene TRBV6-5; the match to TRBD1 covers 11 bases. The trim removed 6 bases at V and 5 bases at J, leaving 8 bases unmatched. The germline CDR1 and CDR2 sequences are MNHEY and SVGAGI. The CDR3 sequence is 15 residues long. The CDR3 DNA follows: TGTGCCAGCAGCGATTTGGGGACAGGGGGTTATGGCTACACCTTC. Amino acid sequence: CASSDLGTGGYGYTF.

This sequence joins TRBV9 and TRBJ1-3; 7 nucleotides agree with TRBD1. Germline CDR1 SGDLS, CDR2 YYNGEE. The CDR3 loop spans 15 amino acids. V gave up 3 bases and J gave up 0 bases; unmatched junction bases: 3. The CDR3 sequence is CASSAGQYSGNTIYF. DNA for the CDR3: TGTGCCAGCAGCGCGGGACAGTACTCTGGAAACACCATATATTTT. Filled out from reference TRBV9 and TRBJ1-3, the complete variable domain reads DSGVTQTPKHLITATGQRVTLRCSPRSGDLSVYWYQQSLDQGLQFLIQYYNGEERAKGNILERFSAQQFPDLHSELNLSSLELGDSALYFCASSAGQYSGNTIYFGEGSWLTVV.

CDR3 residues: CASSQGRASYNEQFF. Written as DNA, the CDR3 is TGTGCCAGCAGCCAAGGGAGGGCCTCCTACAATGAGCAGTTCTTC. The rearrangement links TRBV3-1 (or the pseudogene TRBV3-2) to TRBJ2-1; D possibly corresponds to TRBD2 (6 bases). Trimming took off 1 base at V and 0 bases at J, with 7 bases between the two ends. The CDR3 is 15 residues long. Germline loops: CDR1 LGHDT, CDR2 YNNKEL (reference sequence).